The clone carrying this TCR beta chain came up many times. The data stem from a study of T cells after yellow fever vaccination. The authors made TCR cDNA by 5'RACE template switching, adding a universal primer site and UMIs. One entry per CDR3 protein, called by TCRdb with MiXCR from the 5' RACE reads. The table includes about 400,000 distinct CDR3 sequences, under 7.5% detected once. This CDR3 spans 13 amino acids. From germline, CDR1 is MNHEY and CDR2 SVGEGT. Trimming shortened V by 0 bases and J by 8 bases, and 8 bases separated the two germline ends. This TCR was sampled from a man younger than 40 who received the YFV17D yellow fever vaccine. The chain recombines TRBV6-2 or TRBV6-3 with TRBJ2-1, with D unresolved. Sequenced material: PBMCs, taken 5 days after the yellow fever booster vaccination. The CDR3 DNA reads TGTGCCAGCAGTTACTCGAGTCTTTATGAGCAGTTCTTC. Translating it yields CASSYSSLYEQFF.